Listed below are T cell receptor beta chains from one sample, sequenced in a study of control samples from healthy donors and cancer patients. Sequencing was performed with immunoSEQ multiplex PCR; in TCRdb, only in-frame clones are kept and a portion is missing. In the table there are about 130,000 clones, 85% to 95% of which are singletons. The source material was PBMCs. The receptors originated from an elderly man with head and neck cancer. The CDR3 runs from the conserved cysteine through the conserved F or W. A D gene is named only where the DNA matches it firmly. Expanded clones get a size class; other rows say once, few or many, or leave the size out.

D: .; V: TRBV9; size: .; J: TRBJ2-1; CDR3: CASSVIGDNEQFF; DNA: TGTGCCAGCAGCGTAATCGGAGACAATGAGCAGTTCTTC
D: .; V: TRBV7-9; size: .; J: TRBJ1-3; CDR3: CASSLPPGRNTIYF; DNA: TGTGCCAGCAGCTTACCCCCAGGGCGAAACACCATATATTTT
D: TRBD1; V: TRBV5-1; size: .; J: TRBJ2-7; CDR3: CASSLRDSYEQYF; DNA: TGCGCCAGCAGCTTGAGGGACAGCTACGAGCAGTACTTC
D: .; V: TRBV7-9; size: .; J: TRBJ1-1; CDR3: CASSGRSEAFF; DNA: TGTGCCAGCAGCGGTAGGTCTGAAGCTTTCTTT
D: .; V: TRBV7-6; size: .; J: TRBJ1-4; CDR3: CASSLAKTLAANEKLFF; DNA: TGTGCCAGCAGCTTAGCCAAAACCCTGGCGGCTAATGAAAAACTGTTTTTT
D: .; V: TRBV6-6; size: once; J: TRBJ1-4; CDR3: CASSRTAFGEKLFF; DNA: TGTGCCAGCAGCCGGACAGCATTTGGTGAAAAACTGTTTTTT
D: .; V: TRBV30; size: .; J: TRBJ1-2; CDR3: CAWSLGSNYGYTF; DNA: TGTGCCTGGAGTCTCGGCTCTAACTATGGCTACACCTTC
D: .; V: TRBV9; size: .; J: TRBJ2-5; CDR3: CASSAGLVETQYF; DNA: TGTGCCAGCAGCGCAGGACTCGTAGAGACCCAGTACTTC
D: .; V: TRBV20-1; size: .; J: TRBJ2-7; CDR3: CSASDPYEQYF; DNA: TGCAGTGCTTCGGACCCCTACGAGCAGTACTTC
D: TRBD1; V: TRBV9; size: once; J: TRBJ2-1; CDR3: CASSVVGDRFNEQFF; DNA: TGTGCCAGCAGCGTAGTTGGGGACAGATTCAATGAGCAGTTCTTC
D: .; V: TRBV5-1; size: .; J: TRBJ2-7; CDR3: CASSLASEQYF; DNA: TGCGCCAGCAGCTTGGCCTCCGAGCAGTACTTC
D: .; V: TRBV12-3/TRBV12-4; size: .; J: TRBJ1-1; CDR3: CASSRRDNTEAFF; DNA: TGTGCCAGCAGTCGCCGGGACAACACTGAAGCTTTCTTT
D: .; V: TRBV12-3/TRBV12-4; size: .; J: TRBJ1-1; CDR3: CASSKQLEAFF; DNA: TGTGCCAGCAGTAAGCAACTGGAAGCTTTCTTT
D: TRBD1; V: TRBV12-3/TRBV12-4; size: .; J: TRBJ1-1; CDR3: CASSGDRVTEAFF; DNA: TGTGCCAGCAGTGGGGACAGGGTAACTGAAGCTTTCTTT